The 23 T cell receptor beta chains below come from one sample, sequenced in a study of cytomegalovirus exposure and HLA in healthy donors. The study ran its PCR with 60 Vbeta and 13 Jbeta primers. Profiled with immunoSEQ multiplex PCR; TCRdb holds only in-frame clones, not every one. The table shows 150,000 to 200,000 clones, with approximately 84% occurring only once. Source material: PBMCs. The receptor source for this set is a boy aged 5-17 years in good health and CMV-seronegative.

This clone was seen just once. CDR3 in amino acids: CASRGQGINYEQYF. CDR3 bases: TGTGCCAGCAGGGGACAGGGGATTAACTACGAGCAGTACTTC. This sequence joins TRBV6-6 and TRBJ2-7; 10 bases line up with TRBD1. Germline trimming cut 6 bases from V and 3 bases from J; bases unmatched to any gene: 5. This CDR3 spans 14 amino acids. Per germline, CDR1 MNHNY and CDR2 SVGAGI (reference sequence).

This sequence joins TRBV20-1 and TRBJ2-7; D is uncertain. Germline V lookup: CDR1 DFQATT, CDR2 SNEGSKA (reference sequence). The ends were cut back, 6 bases at V and 4 bases at J, with 10 bases in the middle. The CDR3 has 11 residues. CDR3 sequence (DNA): TGCAGTGCCCCCATTTTGTACGAGCAGTACTTC. Translating it yields CSAPILYEQYF.

The chain couples TRBV19 to TRBJ1-2, with 9 bases matching TRBD1. From germline, CDR1 is LNHDA and CDR2 SQIVND (reference sequence). The CDR3 covers 15 residues. The ends lost 9 bases at V and 4 bases at J; junction bases unmatched: 12. CDR3 in DNA: TGTGCCAGCTTAGCAACAGGGGGCGTCATCTATGGCTACACCTTC. Translation: CASLATGGVIYGYTF.

V and J are TRBV23-1 and TRBJ2-6, with D uncertain. TRBV23-1 is recorded as an ORF, its role being uncertain. V gave up 0 bases and J gave up 3 bases, with 18 bases separating them. This CDR3 has 19 residues. The CDR3 coding sequence is TGCGCCAGCAGTCAATCACGCGACTGGAAACTCTATGGGGCCAACGTCCTGACTTTC. Translation: CASSQSRDWKLYGANVLTF.

The rearrangement joins TRBV5-8 to TRBJ1-1; D is perhaps TRBD1 (6 bases). This CDR3 is 15 amino acids long. Looked up from germline, CDR1 is SGHTS and CDR2 is YDEGEE. V shed 3 bases and J shed 7 bases, with 19 bases lying between them. CDR3 sequence reads: CASSSFSQGSLEAFF. CDR3 DNA: TGTGCCAGCAGCTCGTTCTCTCAGGGGAGCCTTGAAGCTTTCTTT.

The chain recombines TRBV5-1 with TRBJ1-4, with D possibly matching TRBD1 (5 bases). Germline CDR1 is SGHRS and CDR2 is YFSETQ. The CDR3 has 14 amino acids. V dropped 4 bases and J dropped 0 bases, with 7 bases sitting between them. The CDR3 region is CASSPGATNEKLFF. The CDR3 DNA reads as TGCGCCAGCAGCCCGGGGGCAACTAATGAAAAACTGTTTTTT.

This chain connects TRBV2 to TRBJ1-2, with D tentatively TRBD1 (5 bases). This CDR3 has 18 amino acids. V lost 6 bases, J lost 6 bases, and 29 bases lay in between. CDR1 and CDR2 from the germline V gene are SNHLY and FYNNEI. CDR3 residues: CASRLRLTATGDRDGYTF. CDR3 nucleotides: TGTGCCAGCAGACTGAGGTTGACAGCCACTGGGGATCGGGATGGCTACACCTTC.

V is TRBV15 and J is TRBJ1-2; D is unclear. Germline CDR1 is LNHNV and CDR2 is YYDKDF (reference sequence). This CDR3 is 14 amino acids long. V was clipped by 2 bases and J by 8 bases, with 15 bases between them. The CDR3 nucleotides read TGTGCCACCAGCAGACGGGCCGTGGCGGGGGGCTACACCTTC. Protein product: CATSRRAVAGGYTF.

The V and J genes are TRBV9 and TRBJ1-1; D perhaps matches TRBD1 (5 bases). Germline V gene sequence: CDR1 SGDLS, CDR2 YYNGEE. The V and J ends lost 3 bases and 0 bases respectively, with 12 bases between them. CDR3 size: 15 residues. The CDR3 sequence: CASSAAGFLNTEAFF. CDR3 DNA sequence: TGTGCCAGCAGCGCAGCAGGGTTTTTGAACACTGAAGCTTTCTTT.

This clone showed up just once. This rearrangement joins TRBV5-1 to TRBJ1-1; the D gene is possibly TRBD1 (6 bases). The CDR3 has 15 residues. Trimming left V 4 bases short and J 5 bases short, with 18 bases between. The V gene's germline CDR1 is SGHRS and CDR2 YFSETQ. The CDR3 loop reads CASSIGSGVWTEAFF. As DNA, the CDR3 is TGCGCCAGCAGCATTGGATCAGGGGTTTGGACTGAAGCTTTCTTT.

The chain carries TRBV9 and TRBJ2-7; maybe TRBD1 (6 bases). The germline V gene encodes CDR1 SGDLS and CDR2 YYNGEE. There are 16 residues in the CDR3. Trimming left V 4 bases short and J 2 bases short, with 19 bases between. CDR3: CASSRLPGHDPYEQYF. The CDR3 DNA reads as TGTGCCAGCAGCCGATTACCGGGACACGATCCCTACGAGCAGTACTTC.

The chain combines TRBV2 with TRBJ2-5; TRBD1 agrees at 7 bases. Per germline, CDR1 SNHLY and CDR2 FYNNEI. The length of the CDR3 is 16 residues. V was clipped by 6 bases and J by 0 bases; unmatched bases: 10. The CDR3 sequence: CASSYRGPPDQETQYF. The DNA of the CDR3 is TGTGCCAGCAGCTACAGGGGCCCGCCGGACCAAGAGACCCAGTACTTC.

The chain employs TRBV30 and TRBJ1-2; 8 bases are a match to TRBD1. The germline V gene encodes CDR1 GTSNPN and CDR2 SVGIG (reference sequence). Trimming took 2 bases from V and 4 from J; bases not matched to a gene: 9. The CDR3 totals 15 residues. In nucleotides, the CDR3 is TGTGCCTGGAGTCCCCGGGACAGGCCTCTCTATGGCTACACCTTC. Amino acid sequence: CAWSPRDRPLYGYTF.

The genes are TRBV29-1 and TRBJ1-2; no clear D gene. The ends were cut back, 3 bases at V and 0 bases at J, with 5 bases in the middle. Germline CDR1 and CDR2: SQVTM and ANQGSEA. The CDR3 contains 12 residues. In nucleotides, the CDR3 is TGCAGCGTTGAGGGCCCTAACTATGGCTACACCTTC. Translating gives CSVEGPNYGYTF.

This chain connects TRBV13 to TRBJ2-7; D perhaps matches TRBD1 (5 bases). V was pared by 5 bases and J by 5 bases, with 19 bases between. Germline assignment: CDR1 PRHDT and CDR2 FYEKMQ (reference sequence). The CDR3 has 15 residues. The CDR3 DNA reads as TGTGCCAGCAGCCCTCCAGGGAATGTCCGCCACGAGCAGTACTTC. Its translation is CASSPPGNVRHEQYF.

The chain recombines TRBV5-6 with TRBJ1-3; D call uncertain. Germline V lookup: CDR1 SGHDT, CDR2 YYEEEE. This CDR3 contains 13 residues. The germline V and J ends were trimmed by 5 bases and 2 bases, with 8 bases remaining between them. CDR3: CASRPEAGNTIYF. CDR3 in DNA: TGTGCCAGCAGACCCGAGGCTGGAAACACCATATATTTT.

This clone was seen a handful of times. The J gene is TRBJ2-7, the V gene TRBV19, with 9 bases lining up with TRBD2. The V and J ends lost 4 bases and 3 bases, in that order; junction bases with no gene match: 4. Germline V gives CDR1 LNHDA, CDR2 SQIVND (reference sequence). This CDR3 has 14 amino acids. CDR3 sequence: CASSKTSGIYEQYF. As DNA, the CDR3 is TGTGCCAGTAGTAAGACTAGCGGAATCTACGAGCAGTACTTC.

This clone was picked up one time. The chain employs TRBV18 and TRBJ1-1; D gene uncertain. The CDR3 is made up of 16 amino acids. The germline V and J ends were trimmed by 3 bases and 1 base, with 15 bases remaining between them. CDR1 and CDR2 from the germline V gene are KGHSH and LQKENI. The CDR3 DNA follows: TGTGCCAGCTCACCTAATCTCCGGGGAGAGAACACTGAAGCTTTCTTT. It yields the protein CASSPNLRGENTEAFF.

On this clone: The germline gene is not matched at one end of the junction; a read error may be the cause. J is TRBJ2-5 and V is TRBV5-1, with a tentative D call TRBD2 (6 bases). Germline CDR1 reads SGHRS; CDR2 reads YFSETQ. The CDR3 has 13 residues. CDR3 DNA sequence: TGCCCCAGACGGAGGGCCTCATTGTGGACCCAGTACTTC. Amino acids: CPRRRASLWTQYF.

In its sample, this clone was seen once. The rearrangement joins TRBV6-5 to TRBJ2-5; the D gene is possibly TRBD2 (6 bases). V lost 2 bases and J 4 bases, leaving 11 bases between the germline ends. Germline V gene sequence: CDR1 MNHEY, CDR2 SVGAGI. The CDR3 has 14 amino acids. The CDR3 nucleotides read TGTGCCAGCAGTTACCTTGGGAGGCCAGAGACCCAGTACTTC. Amino acids: CASSYLGRPETQYF.

This clone appeared a few times. The chain is built from TRBV11-2 and TRBJ1-1; a weak D match, TRBD1 (6 bases). Looked up from germline, CDR1 is SGHAT and CDR2 is FQNNGV. Trimming stripped 5 bases from V and 1 base from J, with 8 bases between. The CDR3 runs to 13 residues. CDR3 loop: CASSQDRNTEAFF. CDR3 nucleotide sequence: TGTGCCAGCAGCCAGGACAGGAACACTGAAGCTTTCTTT.

The chain links TRBV5-5 to TRBJ2-7, with D possibly TRBD2 on 5 matching bases. The CDR3 is made up of 13 amino acids. Germline CDR1 SGHKS, CDR2 YYEKEE (reference sequence). V lost 2 bases, J lost 5 bases, and 11 bases lay in between. The CDR3 loop reads CASSFGVKHEQYF. As DNA, the CDR3 is TGTGCCAGCAGCTTCGGGGTAAAGCACGAGCAGTACTTC.

The chain joins TRBV18 to TRBJ2-7; D might be TRBD2 (6 bases). CDR1 and CDR2 from the germline V gene are KGHSH and LQKENI. The CDR3 loop spans 16 amino acids. Trimming removed 6 bases at V and 4 bases at J, with 22 bases between. CDR3 coding DNA: TGTGCCAGCTCCCCTGCCTTATTATCGGGAGATTACGAGCAGTACTTC. It yields the protein CASSPALLSGDYEQYF.